These 23 T cell receptor beta chains originate from one sample sequenced in a study of blood T cell repertoires in COVID-19. Produced via immunoSEQ multiplex PCR; TCRdb's table is partial and in-frame only. The data hold approximately 280,000 clones, with 75% to 90% observed a single time. The sample comprised peripheral blood. These receptors originate from a man over 45 with acute or convalescent COVID-19.

The V and J genes are TRBV3-1 (or the pseudogene TRBV3-2) and TRBJ2-7; 7 positions agree with TRBD1. The germline V gene encodes CDR1 LGHDT and CDR2 YNNKEL (reference sequence). This CDR3 is 16 amino acids long. Germline trimming cut 4 bases from V and 0 bases from J; bases unmatched to any gene: 9. This CDR3 is CASSPPRQGPSYEQYF. Here the CDR3 DNA reads TGTGCCAGCAGCCCCCCACGACAGGGACCCTCCTACGAGCAGTACTTC.

This clone was observed a handful of times. The chain links TRBV19 to TRBJ1-5, with D hard to call. The V end lost 5 bases, the J end lost 10 bases, and 15 bases lay between the germline ends. This CDR3 region has 13 residues. Germline assignment: CDR1 LNHDA and CDR2 SQIVND (reference sequence). The CDR3 sequence is CASSLDSRYPQHF. DNA of the CDR3: TGTGCCAGTAGTCTTGACTCTCGTTATCCCCAGCATTTT.

V usage is TRBV18 and J usage is TRBJ2-1; TRBD2 matches at 12 bases. Germline V gene data show CDR1 as KGHSH and CDR2 as LQKENI. V trimming: 3 bases; J trimming: 9 bases; junction bases outside the gene matches: 9. The CDR3 has 16 amino acids. Here the CDR3 DNA reads TGTGCCAGCTCACCCCCTAGCGGGGGGGCAGAGGGTGAGCAGTTCTTC. It is translated as CASSPPSGGAEGEQFF. Combining the CDR3 with reference TRBV18 and TRBJ2-1 gives the whole variable domain NAGVMQNPRHLVRRRGQEARLRCSPMKGHSHVYWYRQLPEEGLKFMVYLQKENIIDESGMPKERFSAEFPKEGPSILRIQQVVRGDSAAYFCASSPPSGGAEGEQFFGPGTRLTVL.

This clone was seen a single time. The J gene is TRBJ1-1, the V gene TRBV14; weak D call: TRBD1 (5 bases). Trimming removed 3 bases from V and 10 bases from J, with 18 bases in between. The germline V gene has CDR1 SGHDN and CDR2 FVKESK. There are 14 residues in the CDR3. CDR3: CASSQSGLPSRAFF. CDR3 DNA sequence: TGTGCCAGCAGCCAGTCGGGACTCCCGAGCAGAGCTTTCTTT.

V is TRBV9 and J is TRBJ1-1; 10 bases agree with TRBD1. The germline V gene encodes CDR1 SGDLS and CDR2 YYNGEE. The CDR3 has 16 amino acids. Unmatched junction bases numbered 5, after V lost 2 bases and J lost 1 base. The CDR3 loop is CASSVGTGVENTEAFF. As DNA, the CDR3 is TGTGCCAGCAGCGTTGGGACAGGGGTAGAGAACACTGAAGCTTTCTTT. The whole variable domain, filled in from reference TRBV9 and TRBJ1-1, reads DSGVTQTPKHLITATGQRVTLRCSPRSGDLSVYWYQQSLDQGLQFLIQYYNGEERAKGNILERFSAQQFPDLHSELNLSSLELGDSALYFCASSVGTGVENTEAFFGQGTRLTVV.

The chain is built from TRBV5-1 and TRBJ2-5; D remains ambiguous. Germline V gene data show CDR1 as SGHRS and CDR2 as YFSETQ. V was clipped by 4 bases and J by 4 bases, with 14 bases between them. The CDR3 is 14 amino acids. CDR3 residues: CASSAGPPTETQYF. The DNA for the CDR3 is TGCGCCAGCAGCGCAGGTCCACCTACAGAGACCCAGTACTTC.

This chain joins TRBV3-1 (or the pseudogene TRBV3-2) and TRBJ1-1; a possible D gene is TRBD1 (6 bases). Germline loops: CDR1 LGHDT, CDR2 YNNKEL (reference sequence). V shed 4 bases and J shed 9 bases, with 15 bases lying between them. The CDR3 covers 13 residues. This chain's CDR3 is CASSPGTFPQAFF. CDR3 nucleotides: TGTGCCAGCAGCCCTGGGACATTTCCCCAAGCTTTCTTT.

CDR3 coding DNA: TGTGCCAGCAGCCGACAGGGAATCGACACTGAAGCTTTCTTT. Encoded protein: CASSRQGIDTEAFF. This chain links TRBV14 with TRBJ1-1; TRBD1 agrees at 7 bases. The J segment lost 3 bases and the V segment lost 4 bases, leaving 5 bases of the junction unmatched. The CDR3 consists of 14 residues. Germline V gene lookup returns CDR1 SGHDN and CDR2 FVKESK.

This chain joins TRBV4-1 and TRBJ2-3, with a tentative D call TRBD2 (5 bases). V was shortened by 0 bases and J by 6 bases, with 13 bases between the two germline ends. Germline loops: CDR1 MGHRA, CDR2 YSYEKL. This CDR3 is 15 amino acids long. The CDR3 sequence: CASSQERLAPDTQYF. CDR3 nucleotide sequence: TGCGCCAGCAGCCAAGAACGGCTAGCACCCGATACGCAGTATTTT.

The chain couples TRBV5-6 to TRBJ1-2, with 8 bases matching TRBD1. Germline V gives CDR1 SGHDT, CDR2 YYEEEE. This CDR3 is 13 amino acids long. V shed 4 bases and J 7 bases; nucleotides not matched to a gene: 6. This CDR3 is CASSPTGDGGYTF. For the CDR3, the DNA is TGTGCCAGCAGCCCGACAGGGGACGGTGGCTACACCTTC.

This chain connects TRBV18 to TRBJ2-7; D may be TRBD2 (6 bases). This CDR3 has 15 amino acids. Germline V gives CDR1 KGHSH, CDR2 LQKENI. Trimming cost V 2 bases and J 6 bases, with 17 bases left between them. The CDR3 nucleotides are TGTGCCAGCTCACCAGGGGCGGGGCGCCTTCTCGAGCAGTACTTC. Translated, it gives CASSPGAGRLLEQYF.

V is TRBV19 and J is TRBJ1-4, with D unresolved. V shed 1 base and J shed 8 bases, with 8 bases lying between them. Germline CDR1 and CDR2: LNHDA and SQIVND (reference sequence). CDR3 length: 13 residues. CDR3 in DNA: TGTGCCAGTAGTATAGCGCGGAGGGAAAAACTGTTTTTT. Its translation: CASSIARREKLFF. Full variable domain (remainder filled in from reference TRBV19 and TRBJ1-4): DGGITQSPKYLFRKEGQNVTLSCEQNLNHDAMYWYRQDPGQGLRLIYYSQIVNDFQKGDIAEGYSVSREKKESFPLTVTSAQKNPTAFYLCASSIARREKLFFGSGTQLSVL.

The chain uses TRBV30 and TRBJ2-2; D perhaps matches TRBD2 (6 bases). Germline assignment: CDR1 GTSNPN and CDR2 SVGIG (reference sequence). The V end was cut by 3 bases, the J end by 6 bases, with 17 bases between. The CDR3 runs to 15 residues. The CDR3 protein is CAWSATRTGAGELFF. CDR3 bases: TGTGCCTGGAGCGCAACTAGAACGGGGGCCGGGGAGCTGTTTTTT.

V is TRBV7-2 and J is TRBJ1-5, with D perhaps matching TRBD1 (6 bases). This CDR3 comprises 14 residues. Germline V gives CDR1 SGHTA, CDR2 FQGNSA. V lost 3 bases and J lost 7, with 13 bases in between. CDR3 residues: CASSFGGARQPQHF. The CDR3 DNA reads as TGTGCCAGCAGCTTTGGGGGGGCCCGGCAGCCCCAGCATTTT.

V is TRBV4-1 and J is TRBJ2-2, with TRBD1 matching over 10 bases. This CDR3 is built from 18 residues. Per germline, CDR1 MGHRA and CDR2 YSYEKL. Trimming at V came to 6 bases and at J to 3 bases, leaving 13 bases not matched to a gene. The CDR3 spells CASRSQTGGGYYTGELFF. The CDR3 nucleotides read TGCGCCAGCAGGTCCCAGACAGGGGGCGGATACTACACCGGGGAGCTGTTTTTT.

J is TRBJ2-1 and V is TRBV7-9; D might be TRBD1 (6 bases). Germline CDR1 is SEHNR and CDR2 is FQNEAQ (reference sequence). The ends were cut back, 1 base at V and 4 bases at J, with 14 bases in the middle. This CDR3 region has 16 residues. DNA for the CDR3: TGTGCCAGCAGCTTAGAGGGCGCAGGGGAATACAATGAGCAGTTCTTC. This encodes CASSLEGAGEYNEQFF.

V is TRBV3-1 (or the pseudogene TRBV3-2) and J is TRBJ1-1, with D uncertain. There are 14 residues in the CDR3. Germline values: CDR1 LGHDT, CDR2 YNNKEL (reference sequence). Trimming took off 0 bases at V and 2 bases at J, with 7 bases between the two ends. Here the CDR3 DNA reads TGTGCCAGCAGCCAAGACGGTGTAAACACTGAAGCTTTCTTT. The encoded protein is CASSQDGVNTEAFF.

In regard to this clone: One junction end disagrees with the germline gene, perhaps due to a read error. This rearrangement joins TRBV12-3 or TRBV12-4 to TRBJ2-7, with D perhaps matching TRBD1 (5 bases). The CDR3 length is 12 residues. The DNA for the CDR3 is TGTGCCAGCAGTTTAGCCTTAGGGGTCTTGTGGTTC. This translates into CASSLALGVLWF.

This sequence joins TRBV19 and TRBJ2-2; 11 nucleotides agree with TRBD1. Losses at the gene ends were 7 bases for V and 4 bases for J; bases not matched to a gene: 5. The CDR3 is 15 residues long. CDR1 and CDR2 (germline): LNHDA, SQIVND (reference sequence). In nucleotides, the CDR3 is TGTGCCAGTACCCCAGGGACAGGGGGCACCGGGGAGCTGTTTTTT. It is translated as CASTPGTGGTGELFF.

This chain links TRBV19 with TRBJ2-5; 9 bases fit TRBD2. Germline CDR1 is LNHDA and CDR2 is SQIVND (reference sequence). This CDR3 has 15 amino acids. The ends lost 3 bases at V and 6 bases at J; junction bases unmatched: 8. The chain's CDR3 is CASSMGLAGKKTQYF. DNA for the CDR3: TGTGCCAGTAGTATGGGGCTAGCGGGGAAAAAGACCCAGTACTTC.

The chain has TRBV4-1 and TRBJ2-3, with 10 bases matching TRBD1. Germline V CDR1 and CDR2: MGHRA, YSYEKL. The junction had 4 bases not matched to a gene; V was cut back by 3 bases and J by 4 bases. There are 15 residues in the CDR3. In DNA, the CDR3 is TGCGCCAGCAGCCACCCGGGACAGGGGTCAGATACGCAGTATTTT. Its translation: CASSHPGQGSDTQYF.

V is TRBV10-3 and J is TRBJ1-2, with D perhaps TRBD1 (6 bases). This CDR3 spans 13 amino acids. Germline V gene lookup returns CDR1 ENHRY and CDR2 SYGVKD. Trimming shortened V by 3 bases and J by 6 bases, and 11 bases separated the two germline ends. The CDR3 DNA reads as TGTGCCATCAGTGATCGGACAGCAGATGGCTACACCTTC. As protein: CAISDRTADGYTF.

The gene calls are TRBV7-9 and TRBJ1-3; possible D gene TRBD1, 5 bases. In germline, CDR1 is SEHNR, CDR2 FQNEAQ (reference sequence). Trimming shortened V by 6 bases and J by 1 base, and 10 bases separated the two germline ends. This CDR3 spans 14 amino acids. The CDR3, as DNA: TGTGCCAGCAGACAGGACGTTTCTGGAAACACCATATATTTT. It translates to CASRQDVSGNTIYF. The full variable domain, in which reference TRBV7-9 and TRBJ1-3 provide the parts outside the CDR3, is DTGVSQNPRHKITKRGQNVTFRCDPISEHNRLYWYRQTLGQGPEFLTYFQNEAQLEKSRLLSDRFSAERPKGSFSTLEIQRTEQGDSAMYLCASRQDVSGNTIYFGEGSWLTVV.